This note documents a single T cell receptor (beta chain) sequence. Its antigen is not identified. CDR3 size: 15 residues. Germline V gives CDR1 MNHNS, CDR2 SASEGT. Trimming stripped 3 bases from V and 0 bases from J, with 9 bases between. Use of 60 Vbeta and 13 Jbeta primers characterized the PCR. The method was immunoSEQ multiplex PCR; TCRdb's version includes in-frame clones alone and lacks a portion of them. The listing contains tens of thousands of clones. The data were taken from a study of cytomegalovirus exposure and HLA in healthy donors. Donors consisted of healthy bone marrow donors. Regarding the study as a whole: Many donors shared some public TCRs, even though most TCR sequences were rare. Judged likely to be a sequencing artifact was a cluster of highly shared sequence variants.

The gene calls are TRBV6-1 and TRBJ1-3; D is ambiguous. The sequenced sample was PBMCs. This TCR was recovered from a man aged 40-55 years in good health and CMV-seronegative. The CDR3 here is CASSEAGVSGNTIYF. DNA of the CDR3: TGTGCCAGCAGTGAGGCGGGAGTCTCTGGAAACACCATATATTTT.